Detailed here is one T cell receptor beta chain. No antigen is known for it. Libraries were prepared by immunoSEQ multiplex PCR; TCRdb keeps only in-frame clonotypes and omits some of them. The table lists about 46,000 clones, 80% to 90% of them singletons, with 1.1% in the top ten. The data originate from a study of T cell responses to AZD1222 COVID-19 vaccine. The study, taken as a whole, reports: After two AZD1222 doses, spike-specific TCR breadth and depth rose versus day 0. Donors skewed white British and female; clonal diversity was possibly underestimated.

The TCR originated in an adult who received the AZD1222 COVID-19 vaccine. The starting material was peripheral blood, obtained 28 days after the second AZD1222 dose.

The CDR3 DNA reads as TGTGCCACCAGCCCACAGGGTGGGGCCAACGTCCTGACTTTC. This translates into CATSPQGGANVLTF. The V call is TRBV15, the J call TRBJ2-6; perhaps TRBD1 as D (6 bases). CDR3 length: 14 amino acids. Germline V gene lookup returns CDR1 LNHNV and CDR2 YYDKDF (reference sequence). V shed 5 bases and J shed 3 bases, with 8 bases lying between them.